The 10 T cell receptor beta chains in this list originate from one sample, sequenced in a study of T cell repertoires in cytomegalovirus infection (dated by TCRdb to the late 2010s). Sequencing was performed on an Illumina HiSeq 1500. Using fastp trimming at Q25 and MiXCR clonotype assembly, TCRdb reanalyzed the public sequencing data and kept in-frame beta chains. Merged by CDR3 protein, the rows form single entries marked with the most common genes and DNA. The sample data list around 900,000 distinct CDR3 sequences, and less than 40% of these were observed just once. The ten largest account for more than 12% of the sample. Explained via the paper, the treatment or condition label denotes: in vitro stimulation with specific CMV peptide epitopes to enrich CMV-specific T cells. These TCRs' antigens remain unknown. The starting material was cultured CD8+ T cells from PBMCs, obtained from culture after CMV antigen stimulation. Receptors were obtained from a human donor in good health (CMV status not recorded). Some clones in this sample may be carry-over from other donors' samples.

The V and J genes are TRBV19 and TRBJ1-5, with TRBD1 matching 9 bases. The CDR3 is 16 residues long. Germline loops: CDR1 LNHDA, CDR2 SQIVND (reference sequence). V gave up 2 bases and J gave up 6 bases; unmatched junction bases: 8. The CDR3 loop reads CASSIRTGGDFQPQHF. CDR3 nucleotide sequence: TGTGCCAGTAGTATACGAACAGGGGGCGATTTTCAGCCCCAGCATTTT. Filled out from reference TRBV19 and TRBJ1-5, the complete variable domain reads DGGITQSPKYLFRKEGQNVTLSCEQNLNHDAMYWYRQDPGQGLRLIYYSQIVNDFQKGDIAEGYSVSREKKESFPLTVTSAQKNPTAFYLCASSIRTGGDFQPQHFGDGTRLSIL.

Regarding this clonotype: At one end, the junction sequence differs from germline, possibly due to a read error. This CDR3 is CVSSLYRGSYNEQFF. The CDR3 DNA is TGTGTCAGCAGTTTATACCGGGGTTCCTACAATGAGCAGTTCTTC. This chain joins TRBV28 and TRBJ2-1; weak D call: TRBD2 (5 bases). The CDR3 has 15 amino acids. Germline lookup yields CDR1 MDHEN and CDR2 SYDVKM.

The chain employs TRBV12-3 or TRBV12-4 and TRBJ2-3; 9 nucleotides align to TRBD2. J was trimmed by 1 base and V by 6 bases; bases with no gene match: 5. There are 15 residues in the CDR3. CDR3 loop: CASSPSGVGTDTQYF. Written as DNA, the CDR3 is TGTGCCAGCAGCCCTAGCGGGGTAGGCACAGATACGCAGTATTTT.

In this sample, this clonotype turned up many times. In DNA form, the CDR3 reads TGTGCCAGCAGCTTAGGAGGGATCCAAGAGACCCAGTACTTC. Translation: CASSLGGIQETQYF. The J gene is TRBJ2-5, the V gene TRBV7-6; a possible D gene is TRBD2 (5 bases). Trimming took 1 base from V and 1 from J, leaving 7 bases between them. The CDR3 contains 14 residues. The germline CDR1 and CDR2 sequences are SGHVS and FNYEAQ.

This clonotype occurred many times. This sequence joins TRBV7-9 and TRBJ2-7, with 8 bases lining up with TRBD1. V lost 1 base and J lost 0; bases outside the gene matches: 8. The CDR3 consists of 17 residues. From germline, CDR1 is SEHNR and CDR2 FQNEAQ (reference sequence). CDR3 nucleotides: TGTGCCAGCAGCTTAGGTCACTGGACAGGGACCTCCTACGAGCAGTACTTC. Protein product: CASSLGHWTGTSYEQYF.

This sequence joins TRBV10-2 and TRBJ1-6; 9 bases match TRBD1. The CDR3 has 14 residues. The J segment lost 8 bases and the V segment lost 5 bases, leaving 4 bases of the junction unmatched. CDR1 and CDR2 (germline): WSHSY, SAAADI. The CDR3 region is CASSTGQGDSPLHF. The CDR3 region has the DNA TGCGCCAGCAGTACGGGACAGGGTGATTCACCCCTCCACTTT.

The table lists this clonotype with a few counts. V and J are TRBV4-3 and TRBJ1-1; TRBD1 might be the D (5 bases). The germline gives CDR1 LGHNA, CDR2 YSLEER. V dropped 2 bases and J dropped 5 bases, with 12 bases sitting between them. The CDR3 extends over 14 amino acids. This CDR3 reads CASSQIFSGTEAFF. CDR3 DNA: TGCGCCAGCAGCCAAATCTTTTCAGGGACTGAAGCTTTCTTT.

This clonotype was seen at least ten times. CDR3 loop: CASSFSAGGSTDTQYF. Here the CDR3 DNA reads TGTGCCAGCAGCTTCTCGGCGGGGGGGAGCACAGATACGCAGTATTTT. The J gene is TRBJ2-3, the V gene TRBV7-2, with 9 bases aligning to TRBD2. The CDR3 loop spans 16 amino acids. After removal of 3 bases from V and 0 bases from J, the junction contained 4 bases not matched to a gene. In germline, CDR1 is SGHTA, CDR2 FQGNSA.

The chain has TRBV27 and TRBJ1-2; D gene unclear. Germline V gene sequence: CDR1 MNHEY, CDR2 SMNVEV (reference sequence). This CDR3 has 11 amino acids. Trimming stripped 6 bases from V and 5 bases from J, with 7 bases between. CDR3 DNA sequence: TGTGCCAGCAGGACGCCATATGGCTACACCTTC. Translating gives CASRTPYGYTF.

The sample holds many counts of this clonotype. As DNA, the CDR3 is TGTGCCAGCAGCTTCACACAGGGGAGCGAGCAGTACTTC. Amino acids: CASSFTQGSEQYF. This chain uses TRBV5-8 with TRBJ2-7, with 7 positions matching TRBD1. Losses at the gene ends were 2 bases for V and 6 bases for J; bases not matched to a gene: 5. The germline gives CDR1 SGHTS, CDR2 YDEGEE. This CDR3 is built from 13 residues.